A selection of T cell receptor beta chains follows, all from one sample in a study of T cells in Graves' hyperthyroidism and ophthalmopathy. TCRdb fed the multiplex PCR reads into MiXCR, producing one record per CDR3 protein. Among 350,000 to 400,000 distinct CDR3 sequences, approximately 15% were seen once, and the ten largest hold around a third. Sequencing was carried out using blood. The receptors here all came from a woman between 25 and 40 years old with Graves' hyperthyroidism. The CDR3 runs from the conserved cysteine through the conserved F or W.

>TRBJ2-3|TRBV19
CASSTGPSGADTQYF
>TRBJ2-7|TRBV19
CASSPINPGTGGDYEQYF
>TRBJ1-2|TRBV4-1
CASSQEGTGRGYTF
>TRBJ1-2|TRBV20-1
CSAREQGSNYGYTF
>TRBJ2-5|TRBV10-3
CAISHSTPQETQYF
>TRBJ2-3|TRBV2
CASRRLAERTDTQYF
>TRBJ2-7|TRBV2
CASSGGLGPYEQYF
>TRBJ2-2|TRBV3-1
CASSKRLATGELFF
>TRBJ2-5|TRBV12-3/TRBV12-4
CASRVGTGLGQETQYF
>TRBJ2-1|TRBV6-1
CASSRLAGVNGQFF
>TRBJ2-3|TRBV29-1
CSVERRVHSTDTQYF
>TRBJ2-3|TRBV12-3/TRBV12-4
CASIGQGVTDTQYF
>TRBJ1-1|TRBV12-3/TRBV12-4
CASRLLPGSSNTEAFF
>TRBJ2-5|TRBV20-1
CSAPTLGQGRETQYF
>TRBJ2-7|TRBV18
CASSPPSKGTYEQYF
>TRBJ1-5|TRBV7-9
CASSITGNQPQHF
>TRBJ2-1|TRBV9
CASSVGGTGNEQFF
>TRBJ1-1|TRBV5-1
CASSFNSENTEAFF
>TRBJ2-7|TRBV29-1
CSVEETRRGQYF
>TRBJ2-6|TRBV5-1
CASSFSAGRGANVLTF
>TRBJ2-7|TRBV7-8
CASSLAHRGGYEQYF
>TRBJ2-7|TRBV20-1
CSASVGSYEQYF
>TRBJ1-3|TRBV12-3/TRBV12-4
CASSSRDAGNTIYF
>TRBJ1-1|TRBV9
CASSVDVTANTEAFF
>TRBJ1-1|TRBV2
CASNVGKNTEAFF
>TRBJ1-5|TRBV27
CASSLSGTPNQPQHF
>TRBJ2-7|TRBV7-9
CASSPGGFEYEQYF
>TRBJ2-1|TRBV11-2
CASSLANLAGFYNEQFF
>TRBJ2-1|TRBV6-1
CASSEALQRAGNEQFF
>TRBJ1-5|TRBV28
CASSSSQGSQPQHF
>TRBJ2-7|TRBV3-1
CASSQVGRDHQEQYF
>TRBJ2-3|TRBV10-3
CAISESGGQGPDTQYF
>TRBJ1-3|TRBV7-2
CASSRDLSGNTIYF
>TRBJ1-4|TRBV9
CASSVAPSTNEKLFF
>TRBJ2-1|TRBV6-1
CASSYSAGPYNEQFF
>TRBJ2-1|TRBV7-3
CASSRSGRDTILNSYNEQFF
>TRBJ1-5|TRBV4-1
CASSPDRGGQPQHF
>TRBJ2-7|TRBV5-1
CASSLVGGEGEQYF
>TRBJ2-1|TRBV2
CASRGLAGENEQFF
>TRBJ2-1|TRBV27
CASRRRGDEQFF